The 19 T cell receptor beta chains presented below share a single source sample, sequenced in a study of chemoradiotherapy in HPV16-positive cancers. Assay used: immunoSEQ multiplex PCR; TCRdb lists only in-frame clones, some missing. The data contain roughly 15,000 clones, 65% to 75% of them singletons. The sample was taken from a patient who underwent chemoradiotherapy. The source is a human donor with HPV-associated anogenital cancer.

This chain links TRBV6-1 with TRBJ2-5; perhaps TRBD2 as D (5 bases). The CDR3 contains 16 residues. Per germline, CDR1 MNHNS and CDR2 SASEGT. V was clipped by 1 base and J by 4 bases, with 16 bases between them. The CDR3 DNA follows: TGTGCCAGCAGTGAAGGGACGGGAAGAGGCGGAGAGACCCAGTACTTC. Amino acids: CASSEGTGRGGETQYF.

The gene calls are TRBV5-1 and TRBJ1-2; no clear D. The germline V gene encodes CDR1 SGHRS and CDR2 YFSETQ. CDR3 length: 16 amino acids. Between the trimmed V and J ends, which lost 3 bases and 4 bases, there was a span of 19 bases. The CDR3 region is CASSYFQIGFGYGYTF. In DNA, the CDR3 is TGCGCCAGCAGCTATTTTCAAATAGGGTTCGGCTATGGCTACACCTTC.

This clone was seen only once. This chain uses TRBV30 with TRBJ1-1, with 10 bases identical to TRBD1. With 3 bases clipped from V and 6 bases from J, the junction kept 10 bases outside the gene matches. Germline-derived CDR1 and CDR2 are GTSNPN and SVGIG (reference sequence). The CDR3 spans 15 residues. The CDR3 loop reads CAWRSGTGEVAEAFF. The CDR3, as DNA: TGTGCCTGGAGATCTGGGACAGGGGAAGTAGCTGAAGCTTTCTTT.

This clone was seen a single time. The chain couples TRBV6-5 to TRBJ2-1; tentatively, D is TRBD2 (5 bases). Trimming removed 4 bases from V and 6 bases from J, with 19 bases in between. CDR3 length: 16 residues. Germline lookup yields CDR1 MNHEY and CDR2 SVGAGI. The CDR3 reads CASSSDPVRAFNEQFF. For the CDR3, the DNA is TGTGCCAGCAGTTCCGACCCTGTGCGGGCTTTCAATGAGCAGTTCTTC.

The rearrangement links TRBV11-2 to TRBJ1-3; D gene ambiguous. Germline CDR1 SGHAT, CDR2 FQNNGV. Trimming took off 4 bases at V and 2 bases at J, with 6 bases between the two ends. This CDR3 is built from 13 residues. CDR3 loop: CASSSQAGNTIYF. DNA for the CDR3: TGTGCCAGCAGCTCCCAAGCTGGAAACACCATATATTTT.

The V gene is TRBV7-2, the J gene TRBJ1-5, with 9 positions matching TRBD1. Germline values: CDR1 SGHTA, CDR2 FQGNSA. Losses at the gene ends were 4 bases for V and 2 bases for J; bases not matched to a gene: 3. This CDR3 spans 15 amino acids. The CDR3 region is CASSSDRGGNQPQHF. CDR3 nucleotide sequence: TGTGCCAGCAGCTCGGACAGGGGTGGCAATCAGCCCCAGCATTTT.

The rearrangement links TRBV4-2 to TRBJ2-7; 10 bases line up with TRBD2. Germline V gene data show CDR1 as LGHNA and CDR2 as YNFKEQ. J lost 5 bases, V lost 0 bases, and 4 bases had no gene match. The CDR3 consists of 15 residues. The CDR3 sequence: CASSQEGLAGDEQYF. CDR3 DNA sequence: TGTGCCAGCAGCCAAGAGGGCCTAGCGGGAGACGAGCAGTACTTC.

This sequence joins TRBV6-4 and TRBJ2-1; D is uncertain. This CDR3 is 15 amino acids long. Germline V gene data show CDR1 as MRHNA and CDR2 as SNTAGT. V was shortened by 5 bases and J by 0 bases, with 11 bases between the two germline ends. CDR3 DNA sequence: TGTGCCAGCAGTCCTTCAGGAAGCTCCTACAATGAGCAGTTCTTC. Translation: CASSPSGSSYNEQFF.

This rearrangement joins TRBV7-2 to TRBJ2-7, with 9 bases aligning to TRBD1. J was trimmed by 6 bases and V by 4 bases; bases with no gene match: 7. CDR3 length: 14 residues. The V gene's germline CDR1 is SGHTA and CDR2 FQGNSA. The CDR3 region is CASSSGTGSIEQYF. CDR3 nucleotides: TGTGCCAGCAGCTCCGGGACAGGGAGTATCGAGCAGTACTTC.

The V call is TRBV5-5, the J call TRBJ2-1, with 10 bases fitting TRBD2. The V gene's germline CDR1 is SGHKS and CDR2 YYEKEE (reference sequence). The CDR3 spans 16 residues. V was pared by 4 bases and J by 5 bases, with 9 bases of the junction left unmatched. The CDR3 is CASSLSLAGMDNEQFF. CDR3 in DNA: TGTGCCAGCAGCCTGTCACTAGCGGGAATGGACAATGAGCAGTTCTTC.

On this clone: Other DNA sequences of this sample code for an identical CDR3. The chain joins TRBV27 to TRBJ2-1; 10 bases agree with TRBD2. The trim removed 5 bases at V and 5 bases at J, leaving 6 bases unmatched. The CDR3 is 15 residues long. The germline V gene encodes CDR1 MNHEY and CDR2 SMNVEV (reference sequence). CDR3 in DNA: TGTGCCAGCAGTAAGTTAGCGGGAGGACACAATGAGCAGTTCTTC. Its translation is CASSKLAGGHNEQFF.

This chain links TRBV6-4 with TRBJ1-5; 8 nucleotides match TRBD1. The germline gives CDR1 MRHNA, CDR2 SNTAGT. After removal of 11 bases from V and 1 base from J, the junction contained 16 bases not matched to a gene. This CDR3 contains 17 residues. The CDR3 spells CAGRQGSKVLSNQPQHF. Here the CDR3 DNA reads TGTGCCGGAAGACAGGGGAGCAAGGTACTCAGCAATCAGCCCCAGCATTTT.

The chain has TRBV30 and TRBJ1-1, with TRBD1 identical over 7 bases. CDR1 and CDR2 from the germline V gene are GTSNPN and SVGIG (reference sequence). V was pared by 3 bases and J by 5 bases, with 6 bases of the junction left unmatched. The CDR3 covers 13 residues. For the CDR3, the DNA is TGTGCCTGGAGCGCGACAGGGAGGACTGAAGCTTTCTTT. Protein product: CAWSATGRTEAFF.

The chain employs TRBV5-1 and TRBJ1-1; D not certain. Germline V gene data show CDR1 as SGHRS and CDR2 as YFSETQ. The CDR3 length is 15 residues. The V end lost 2 bases, the J end lost 2 bases, and 13 bases lay between the germline ends. CDR3 protein: CASSFSGPPNTEAFF. The CDR3 DNA reads as TGCGCCAGCAGCTTTTCAGGCCCACCTAACACTGAAGCTTTCTTT.

The chain uses TRBV6-5 and TRBJ2-5, with 9 positions matching TRBD1. V was pared by 1 base and J by 4 bases, with 1 base of the junction left unmatched. The CDR3 loop spans 14 amino acids. CDR1 is MNHEY, CDR2 SVGAGI, per germline. For the CDR3, the DNA is TGTGCCAGCAGTTACTTGGACAGGGGAGAGACCCAGTACTTC. Translation gives CASSYLDRGETQYF.

There are a few counts of this clone. The CDR3 nucleotides read TGTGCCAGCAGCCAAGCGCAATTGGGACAGGGCTACAATGAGCAGTTCTTC. This encodes CASSQAQLGQGYNEQFF. The gene calls are TRBV4-2 and TRBJ2-1; 9 bases are shared with TRBD1. V shed 1 base and J 3 bases; nucleotides not matched to a gene: 7. Germline V lookup: CDR1 LGHNA, CDR2 YNFKEQ. This CDR3 comprises 17 residues.

This clone was detected only a few times. V usage is TRBV27 and J usage is TRBJ2-2, with a possible D match to TRBD2 (6 bases). The V gene lost 6 bases and the J gene lost 6 bases, with 14 bases spanning the gap. This CDR3 has 14 residues. Germline V gives CDR1 MNHEY, CDR2 SMNVEV (reference sequence). CDR3 DNA sequence: TGTGCCAGCAGACCCGGAACGGGGGCCGGGGAGCTGTTTTTT. It encodes CASRPGTGAGELFF.

This clone has more than one count but fewer than ten. The chain links TRBV18 to TRBJ1-2; 8 nucleotides align to TRBD1. Germline-derived CDR1 and CDR2 are KGHSH and LQKENI. The CDR3 covers 13 residues. V lost 3 bases, J lost 7 bases, and 4 bases stayed unmatched. CDR3 in amino acids: CASSPGTGFGYTF. The CDR3 DNA reads TGTGCCAGCTCACCTGGGACAGGCTTTGGCTACACCTTC.

The CDR3 DNA reads TGTGCCAGCTCACCACTGGGGGCAGCGGGAAACACCGGGGAGCTGTTTTTT. This translates into CASSPLGAAGNTGELFF. This chain uses TRBV18 with TRBJ2-2; D may be TRBD2 (7 bases). V dropped 1 base and J dropped 2 bases, with 14 bases sitting between them. Germline V gene sequence: CDR1 KGHSH, CDR2 LQKENI. This CDR3 is built from 17 residues.